This TCR beta chain was captured in a study of identical twins. This clonotype has just a few counts. The target antigen is unknown. Unique molecular identifiers were present on the cDNA, and a universal primer site came from template switching. TCRdb called the 5' RACE reads again in MiXCR, with one record for every CDR3 protein. The profile shows around 650,000 distinct CDR3 sequences, about 7% of them singletons. Study results and limitations: Out-of-frame alpha sequences common to twins exhibited a surplus of low generation probability. Excess sharing by twins proved weaker in beta out-of-frame sequences.

The CDR3 has 19 amino acids. Between the trimmed V and J ends, which lost 0 bases and 0 bases, there was a span of 17 bases. The sample was also reused in another study, on yellow fever vaccine responses in identical twins. This second report adds: Twins' T cell vaccine responses reportedly looked partly convergent, partly personalized.

V gene TRBV23-1 combines with J gene TRBJ2-2, with unresolved D. TRBV23-1 carries the ORF label, with uncertain function. Sequencing used PBMCs. The TCR originated in a woman aged 18-29 years in good health. The CDR3 here is CASSQSRLGSRSNTGELFF. CDR3 in DNA: TGCGCCAGCAGTCAATCGAGGTTGGGCTCTCGATCGAACACCGGGGAGCTGTTTTTT.